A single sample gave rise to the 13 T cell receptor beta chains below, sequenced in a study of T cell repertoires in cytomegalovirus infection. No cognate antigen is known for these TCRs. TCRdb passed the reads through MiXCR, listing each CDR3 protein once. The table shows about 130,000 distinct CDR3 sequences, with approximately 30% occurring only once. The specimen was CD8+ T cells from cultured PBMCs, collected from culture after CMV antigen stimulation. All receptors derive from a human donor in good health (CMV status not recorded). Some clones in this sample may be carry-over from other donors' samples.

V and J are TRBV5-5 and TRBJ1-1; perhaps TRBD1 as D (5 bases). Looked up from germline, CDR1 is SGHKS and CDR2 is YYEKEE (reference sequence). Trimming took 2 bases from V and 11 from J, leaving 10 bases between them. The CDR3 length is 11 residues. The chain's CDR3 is CASSFGGDAFF. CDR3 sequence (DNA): TGTGCCAGCAGCTTTGGAGGGGATGCTTTCTTT.

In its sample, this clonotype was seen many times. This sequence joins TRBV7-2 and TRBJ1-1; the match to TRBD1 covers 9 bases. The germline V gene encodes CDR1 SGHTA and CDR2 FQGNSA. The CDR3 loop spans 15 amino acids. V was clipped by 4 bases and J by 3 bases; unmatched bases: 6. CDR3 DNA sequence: TGTGCCAGCAGCTCCAAGGACAGGGGAGACACTGAAGCTTTCTTT. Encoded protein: CASSSKDRGDTEAFF. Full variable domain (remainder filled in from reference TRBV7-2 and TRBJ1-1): GAGVSQSPSNKVTEKGKDVELRCDPISGHTALYWYRQSLGQGLEFLIYFQGNSAPDKSGLPSDRFSAERTGGSVSTLTIQRTQQEDSAVYLCASSSKDRGDTEAFFGQGTRLTVV.

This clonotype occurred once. CDR3 protein: CASSYLLGLAETQYF. The CDR3 nucleotides read TGTGCCAGCAGTTACCTTTTGGGGCTAGCGGAGACCCAGTACTTC. This chain connects TRBV6-2 or TRBV6-3 to TRBJ2-5, with TRBD2 as a possible D gene (6 bases). The V gene's germline CDR1 is MNHEY and CDR2 SVGEGT. The CDR3 length is 15 residues. V lost 2 bases and J lost 5, with 15 bases in between.

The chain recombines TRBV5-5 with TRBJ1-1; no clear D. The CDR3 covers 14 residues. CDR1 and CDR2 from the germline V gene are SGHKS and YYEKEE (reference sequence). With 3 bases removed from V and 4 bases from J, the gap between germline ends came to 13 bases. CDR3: CASSWVDRSTEAFF. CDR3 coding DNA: TGTGCCAGCAGCTGGGTTGACCGAAGCACTGAAGCTTTCTTT.

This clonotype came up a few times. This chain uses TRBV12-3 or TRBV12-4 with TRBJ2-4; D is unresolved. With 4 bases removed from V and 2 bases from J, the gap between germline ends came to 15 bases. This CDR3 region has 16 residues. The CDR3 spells CASSSTDGQPKNIQYF. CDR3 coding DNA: TGTGCCAGCAGTTCGACGGATGGTCAACCCAAAAACATTCAGTACTTC.

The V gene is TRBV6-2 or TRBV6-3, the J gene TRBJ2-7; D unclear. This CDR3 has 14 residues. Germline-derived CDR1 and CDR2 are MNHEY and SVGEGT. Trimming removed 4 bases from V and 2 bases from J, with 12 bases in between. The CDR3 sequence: CASSSPGRTYEQYF. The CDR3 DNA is TGTGCCAGCAGTTCCCCAGGTAGGACCTACGAGCAGTACTTC.

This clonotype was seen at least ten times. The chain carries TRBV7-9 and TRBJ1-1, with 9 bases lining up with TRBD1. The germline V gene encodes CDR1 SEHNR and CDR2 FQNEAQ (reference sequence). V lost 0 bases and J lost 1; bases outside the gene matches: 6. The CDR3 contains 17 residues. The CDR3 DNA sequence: TGTGCCAGCAGCTTAGCGGGACAGGGACGGTGGAACACTGAAGCTTTCTTT. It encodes CASSLAGQGRWNTEAFF.

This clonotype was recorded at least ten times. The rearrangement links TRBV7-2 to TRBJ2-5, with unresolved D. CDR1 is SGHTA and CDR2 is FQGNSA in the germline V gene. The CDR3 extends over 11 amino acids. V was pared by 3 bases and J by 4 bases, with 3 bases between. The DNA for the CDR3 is TGTGCCAGCAGCTTCTTAGAGACCCAGTACTTC. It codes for CASSFLETQYF.

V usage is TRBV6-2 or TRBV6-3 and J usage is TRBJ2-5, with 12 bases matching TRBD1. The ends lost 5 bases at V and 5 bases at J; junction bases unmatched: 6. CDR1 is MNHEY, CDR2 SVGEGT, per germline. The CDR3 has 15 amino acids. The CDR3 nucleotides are TGTGCCAGCAGTCCTCGGGACAGGGGGCACGAGACCCAGTACTTC. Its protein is CASSPRDRGHETQYF.

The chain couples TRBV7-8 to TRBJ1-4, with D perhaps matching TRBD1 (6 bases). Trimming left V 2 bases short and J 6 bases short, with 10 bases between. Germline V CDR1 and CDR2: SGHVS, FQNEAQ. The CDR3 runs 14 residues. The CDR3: CASSLQGYYEKLFF. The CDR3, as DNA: TGTGCCAGCAGCTTACAGGGGTACTATGAAAAACTGTTTTTT. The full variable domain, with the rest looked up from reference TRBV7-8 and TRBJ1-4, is GAGVSQSPRYKVAKRGQDVALRCDPISGHVSLFWYQQALGQGPEFLTYFQNEAQLDKSGLPSDRFFAERPEGSVSTLKIQRTQQEDSAVYLCASSLQGYYEKLFFGSGTQLSVL.

CDR3 loop: CASSQDLGTYEQYF. CDR3 DNA sequence: TGCGCCAGCAGCCAAGATCTGGGGACCTACGAGCAGTACTTC. V and J are TRBV4-3 and TRBJ2-7; D not certain. Trimming shortened V by 0 bases and J by 2 bases, and 8 bases separated the two germline ends. The CDR3 sequence is 14 residues long. Per germline, CDR1 LGHNA and CDR2 YSLEER.

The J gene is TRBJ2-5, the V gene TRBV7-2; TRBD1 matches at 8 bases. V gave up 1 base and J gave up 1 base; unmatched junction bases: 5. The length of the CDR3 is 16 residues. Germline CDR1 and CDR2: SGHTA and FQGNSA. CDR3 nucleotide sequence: TGTGCCAGCAGCTTAGGAGGCAGGGGGCCCCAAGAGACCCAGTACTTC. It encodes CASSLGGRGPQETQYF.

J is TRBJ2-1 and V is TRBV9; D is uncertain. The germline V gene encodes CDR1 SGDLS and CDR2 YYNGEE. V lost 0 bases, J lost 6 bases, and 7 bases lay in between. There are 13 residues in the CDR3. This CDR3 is CASSVDWVNEQFF. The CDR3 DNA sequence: TGTGCCAGCAGCGTAGATTGGGTCAATGAGCAGTTCTTC.